The clone carrying this T cell receptor (beta chain) was observed once. Its matching antigen is unknown. The record originates from a study of post-analysis software for immune sequencing data. Points from the study as a whole: Analysis by F measure revealed that same-batch samples clustered strongly together. Five or six TRBV segments (TRBV5-6, TRBV5-1 and TRBV20-1 among them) occurred more frequently in patients than in controls. Controls had significantly higher normalized Chao1 diversity than multiple sclerosis patients.

V dropped 3 bases and J dropped 1; count of bases not matched to a gene: 8. Germline V gives CDR1 SQVTM, CDR2 ANQGSEA. The CDR3 totals 15 residues. Unique-molecular-identifier-tagged TCR beta cDNA libraries were used. Each batch of roughly 0.9 to 10 million T cells produced roughly 0.5 million cDNA molecules. TCRdb redid the calling of the PCR reads with MiXCR, one entry per CDR3 protein. The sample carries almost 700,000 distinct CDR3 sequences, 59% recorded once. This chain links TRBV29-1 with TRBJ1-1, with 7 bases fitting TRBD1. Sequenced sample: blood. The TCR sequence derives from a girl between 2 and 10 years old with multiple sclerosis. The DNA of the CDR3 is TGCAGCGTTGATAATCCTACAGGGGCGAACACTGAAGCTTTCTTT. Amino acids: CSVDNPTGANTEAFF.